This T cell receptor beta chain was identified during a study of identical twins. A single record per CDR3 protein comes from TCRdb applying MiXCR to the 5' RACE reads. The sample records 500,000 to 650,000 distinct CDR3 sequences, about a fifth being singletons. This same sample was also taken into another study, of yellow fever vaccine responses in identical twins.

The clonotype comes from a woman aged 18-30 years in good health. The sample comprised CD4+ T cells sorted from blood.

The CDR3 sequence: CASSLEGIQETQYF. Written as DNA, the CDR3 is TGCGCCAGCAGCTTGGAGGGGATCCAAGAGACCCAGTACTTC. The chain couples TRBV5-1 to TRBJ2-5; D may be TRBD1 (5 bases). This CDR3 is 14 amino acids long. The germline V gene encodes CDR1 SGHRS and CDR2 YFSETQ. Trimming stripped 0 bases from V and 1 base from J, with 7 bases between. The complete variable domain, with remaining parts taken from reference TRBV5-1 and TRBJ2-5, reads KAGVTQTPRYLIKTRGQQVTLSCSPISGHRSVSWYQQTPGQGLQFLFEYFSETQRNKGNFPGRFSGRQFSNSRSEMNVSTLELGDSALYLCASSLEGIQETQYFGPGTRLLVL.